This passage covers 21 T cell receptor beta chains from one sample sequenced in a study of blood T cell repertoires in COVID-19 (TCRdb year 2020). The library was produced with the immunoSEQ multiplex PCR assay. This immuneACCESS table, as held by TCRdb, lists in-frame sequences with V and J called but not all clones. Of the missing ones, under half trace to an unresolved V gene in checked studies; the others have no known cause. Present in this sample are 200,000 to 250,000 clones, around 89% of which were seen just once. The biggest ten clones account for 2% to 3% of the sample. Sample: peripheral blood. The receptor source for this set is a man younger than 45 with COVID-19, enrolled during active disease.

The chain uses TRBV5-1 and TRBJ1-6, with D possibly matching TRBD1 (5 bases). The CDR3 totals 16 residues. Per the germline V gene, CDR1 is SGHRS and CDR2 is YFSETQ. V gave up 5 bases and J gave up 7 bases, with 19 bases separating them. CDR3 bases: TGCGCCAGCAGGATGACAGCCGAGGGAGGAAATTCACCCCTCCACTTT. Translating gives CASRMTAEGGNSPLHF.

This chain links TRBV5-1 with TRBJ1-3; D gene uncertain. V was clipped by 4 bases and J by 0 bases, with 8 bases between them. Per germline, CDR1 SGHRS and CDR2 YFSETQ. This CDR3 has 14 amino acids. CDR3 residues: CASSLSYSGNTIYF. CDR3 DNA sequence: TGCGCCAGCAGCCTGTCCTACTCTGGAAACACCATATATTTT.

This rearrangement joins TRBV28 to TRBJ1-1, with TRBD1 as a possible D gene (5 bases). The V gene's germline CDR1 is MDHEN and CDR2 SYDVKM. Trimming took 5 bases from V and 5 from J, leaving 15 bases between them. CDR3 length: 14 amino acids. CDR3 sequence (DNA): TGTGCCAGCAGTAGGGGTGGGGCTGGGACTGAAGCTTTCTTT. This translates into CASSRGGAGTEAFF.

V usage is TRBV7-3 and J usage is TRBJ2-2, with TRBD2 identical over 16 bases. Looked up from germline, CDR1 is SGHTA and CDR2 is FQGTGA. Trimming at V came to 5 bases and at J to 0 bases, leaving 9 bases not matched to a gene. This CDR3 is built from 20 residues. The CDR3 bases are TGTGCCAGCAGCGGACCGGGACTAGCGGGGGGGACGCCGAACACCGGGGAGCTGTTTTTT. Amino acids: CASSGPGLAGGTPNTGELFF.

There are a few counts of this clone. The identical CDR3 is also encoded by other nucleotide sequences in the sample. The CDR3 DNA reads as TGTGCCAGCAGCTTAGTTAGAGGGAGGAACACTGAAGCTTTCTTT. The encoded protein is CASSLVRGRNTEAFF. This rearrangement joins TRBV7-2 to TRBJ1-1; D is unresolved. V lost 1 base and J lost 1, with 10 bases in between. CDR3 length: 15 amino acids. Germline V gene sequence: CDR1 SGHTA, CDR2 FQGNSA.

This clone was detected a few times. The V and J genes are TRBV9 and TRBJ1-2, with D possibly TRBD1 on 6 matching bases. The CDR3 consists of 13 residues. Germline lookup yields CDR1 SGDLS and CDR2 YYNGEE. Trimming shortened V by 2 bases and J by 7 bases, and 12 bases separated the two germline ends. CDR3 amino acids: CASSVSGDTGYTF. For the CDR3, the DNA is TGTGCCAGCAGCGTTTCAGGGGATACTGGCTACACCTTC. Full variable domain (remainder filled in from reference TRBV9 and TRBJ1-2): DSGVTQTPKHLITATGQRVTLRCSPRSGDLSVYWYQQSLDQGLQFLIQYYNGEERAKGNILERFSAQQFPDLHSELNLSSLELGDSALYFCASSVSGDTGYTFGSGTRLTVV.

This chain uses TRBV19 with TRBJ1-5; tentative D call: TRBD1 (6 bases). The ends were cut back, 3 bases at V and 6 bases at J, with 15 bases in the middle. Germline values: CDR1 LNHDA, CDR2 SQIVND (reference sequence). The CDR3 is 15 residues long. The CDR3 loop reads CASSIGITGFQPQHF. The CDR3 coding sequence is TGTGCCAGTAGTATCGGGATAACAGGGTTTCAGCCCCAGCATTTT.

This clone has just a few counts. The rearrangement links TRBV2 to TRBJ1-5; 10 nucleotides align to TRBD1. V shed 3 bases, J shed 6 bases, and the junction held 8 bases outside the gene matches. In germline, CDR1 is SNHLY, CDR2 FYNNEI. This CDR3 spans 16 amino acids. The CDR3 nucleotides are TGTGCCAGCAGTGAGACAGGGGGCGAGTTTGGTCAGCCCCAGCATTTT. It translates to CASSETGGEFGQPQHF.

V and J are TRBV6-5 and TRBJ1-5; no reliable D call. V dropped 4 bases and J dropped 2 bases, with 12 bases sitting between them. The CDR3 is 15 residues long. Germline V gene sequence: CDR1 MNHEY, CDR2 SVGAGI. The CDR3 DNA follows: TGTGCCAGCAGTTCCTCCGGTGGTGGCAATCAGCCCCAGCATTTT. Translation: CASSSSGGGNQPQHF.

This sequence joins TRBV19 and TRBJ2-3; TRBD1 matches at 7 bases. Losses at the gene ends were 8 bases for V and 1 base for J; bases not matched to a gene: 0. Germline values: CDR1 LNHDA, CDR2 SQIVND (reference sequence). The CDR3 contains 12 residues. This CDR3 is CASGTGTDTQYF. As DNA, the CDR3 is TGTGCCAGTGGGACAGGCACAGATACGCAGTATTTT.

The chain couples TRBV15 to TRBJ1-5; D is undetermined. V lost 0 bases and J lost 7, with 10 bases in between. Germline-derived CDR1 and CDR2 are LNHNV and YYDKDF (reference sequence). The CDR3 is 14 residues long. CDR3 region: CATSRDSGNQPQHF. CDR3 nucleotides: TGTGCCACCAGCAGAGATTCGGGGAACCAGCCCCAGCATTTT.

This chain uses TRBV11-2 with TRBJ2-1, with TRBD2 identical over 8 bases. This CDR3 is built from 14 residues. From germline, CDR1 is SGHAT and CDR2 FQNNGV. The J segment lost 5 bases and the V segment lost 5 bases, leaving 5 bases of the junction unmatched. CDR3 loop: CASSTGLAHNEQFF. Here the CDR3 DNA reads TGTGCCAGCAGCACCGGACTAGCCCACAATGAGCAGTTCTTC.

This clone has a single count. This sequence joins TRBV2 and TRBJ1-4, with D possibly being TRBD1 (6 bases). The V gene lost 8 bases and the J gene lost 7 bases, with 17 bases spanning the gap. This CDR3 has 14 residues. Germline assignment: CDR1 SNHLY and CDR2 FYNNEI. Written as DNA, the CDR3 is TGTGCCAGCCGGGATTCAGGGGTTAGTGAAAAACTGTTTTTT. Amino acid sequence: CASRDSGVSEKLFF.

The chain has TRBV28 and TRBJ2-7; 7 positions match TRBD2. The length of the CDR3 is 14 residues. The V segment lost 6 bases and the J segment 5 bases; nucleotides outside the gene matches: 10. Germline V gene sequence: CDR1 MDHEN, CDR2 SYDVKM. The CDR3 sequence is CASRPGGSGHEQYF. Here the CDR3 DNA reads TGTGCCAGCAGACCTGGCGGGAGCGGCCACGAGCAGTACTTC. The complete variable domain, with remaining parts taken from reference TRBV28 and TRBJ2-7, reads DVKVTQSSRYLVKRTGEKVFLECVQDMDHENMFWYRQDPGLGLRLIYFSYDVKMKEKGDIPEGYSVSREKKERFSLILESASTNQTSMYLCASRPGGSGHEQYFGPGTRLTVT.

Comment on this clone: Other DNA variants within this sample encode the same CDR3. The rearrangement links TRBV12-3 or TRBV12-4 to TRBJ1-2; 9 bases are a match to TRBD1. V was pared by 5 bases and J by 8 bases, with 6 bases of the junction left unmatched. The length of the CDR3 is 13 residues. The DNA of the CDR3 is TGTGCCAGCAGTCTACAGGGGGCGCCCGGCTACACCTTC. As protein: CASSLQGAPGYTF.

The chain has TRBV11-3 and TRBJ2-2; maybe TRBD1 (6 bases). Trimming took off 1 base at V and 7 bases at J, with 10 bases between the two ends. Germline V gene sequence: CDR1 SGHNT, CDR2 YENEEA. This CDR3 comprises 14 residues. The CDR3 DNA sequence: TGTGCCAGCAGCTTAGCCAGGGGTGGCGGGGAGCTGTTTTTT. Amino acid sequence: CASSLARGGGELFF.

The chain employs TRBV10-3 and TRBJ2-7, with TRBD2 matching over 7 bases. Germline CDR1 is ENHRY and CDR2 is SYGVKD. The CDR3 has 14 residues. J gave up 5 bases and V 6 bases, and 10 bases lay outside the gene matches. DNA of the CDR3: TGTGCCATCAGAACCCGGGACTATGGGAACGAGCAGTACTTC. It yields the protein CAIRTRDYGNEQYF.

The rearrangement joins TRBV29-1 to TRBJ2-7; TRBD2 is a possible D gene (7 bases). The CDR3 spans 14 residues. The V gene's germline CDR1 is SQVTM and CDR2 ANQGSEA. Trimming shortened V by 6 bases and J by 9 bases, and 24 bases separated the two germline ends. The CDR3 region is CSVLKGGGDPGQYF. The CDR3 coding sequence is TGCAGCGTCCTCAAGGGAGGGGGGGATCCCGGGCAGTACTTC.

The chain employs TRBV10-1 and TRBJ1-5; 7 bases match TRBD1. The CDR3 is 18 residues long. V was clipped by 6 bases and J by 2 bases; unmatched bases: 16. CDR1 and CDR2 (germline): WNHNN, SYGVQD (reference sequence). CDR3 coding DNA: TGCGCCAGCAGCTCCACCGAGACAGGGCGTGAGGGCAATCAGCCCCAGCATTTT. It is translated as CASSSTETGREGNQPQHF.

CDR3 protein: CASGWSGYTDTQYF. The CDR3 bases are TGTGCCAGCGGCTGGTCCGGGTACACAGATACGCAGTATTTT. The chain carries TRBV6-5 and TRBJ2-3, with unresolved D. CDR1 and CDR2 (germline): MNHEY, SVGAGI. Trimming removed 8 bases at V and 2 bases at J, with 14 bases between. The CDR3 spans 14 residues.

The gene calls are TRBV28 and TRBJ2-7; possible D gene TRBD2, 6 bases. The CDR3 length is 13 residues. Trimming took 6 bases from V and 5 from J, leaving 14 bases between them. Germline lookup yields CDR1 MDHEN and CDR2 SYDVKM. The CDR3 DNA follows: TGTGCCAGCAGCCCTGGGGAGGTTCACGAGCAGTACTTC. Translated, it gives CASSPGEVHEQYF.